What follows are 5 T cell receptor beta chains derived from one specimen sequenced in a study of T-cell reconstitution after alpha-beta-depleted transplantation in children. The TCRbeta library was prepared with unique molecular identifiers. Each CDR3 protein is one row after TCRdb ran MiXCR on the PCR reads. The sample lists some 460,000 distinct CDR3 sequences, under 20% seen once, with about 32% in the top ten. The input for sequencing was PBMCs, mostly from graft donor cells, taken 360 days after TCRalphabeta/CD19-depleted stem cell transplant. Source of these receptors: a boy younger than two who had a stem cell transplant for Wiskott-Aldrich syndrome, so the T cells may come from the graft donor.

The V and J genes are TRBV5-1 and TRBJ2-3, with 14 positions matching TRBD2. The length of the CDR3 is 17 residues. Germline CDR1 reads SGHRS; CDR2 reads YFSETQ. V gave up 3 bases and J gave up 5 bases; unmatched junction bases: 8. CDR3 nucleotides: TGCGCCAGCAGCTACCCGGGACTAGCGGGAGCTAGAGATACGCAGTATTTT. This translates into CASSYPGLAGARDTQYF.

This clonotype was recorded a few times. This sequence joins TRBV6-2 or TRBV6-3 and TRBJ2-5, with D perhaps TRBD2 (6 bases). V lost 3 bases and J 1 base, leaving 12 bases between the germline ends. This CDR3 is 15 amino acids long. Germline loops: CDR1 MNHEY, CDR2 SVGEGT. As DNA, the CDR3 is TGTGCCAGCAGTTATTATCGGGACTCCCAAGAGACCCAGTACTTC. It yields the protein CASSYYRDSQETQYF.

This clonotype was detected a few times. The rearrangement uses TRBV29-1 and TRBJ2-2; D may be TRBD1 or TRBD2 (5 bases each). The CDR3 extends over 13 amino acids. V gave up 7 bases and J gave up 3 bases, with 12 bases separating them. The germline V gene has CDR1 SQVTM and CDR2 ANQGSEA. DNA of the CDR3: TGCAGCGCCGAGGGACGCTACACCGGGGAGCTGTTTTTT. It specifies CSAEGRYTGELFF.

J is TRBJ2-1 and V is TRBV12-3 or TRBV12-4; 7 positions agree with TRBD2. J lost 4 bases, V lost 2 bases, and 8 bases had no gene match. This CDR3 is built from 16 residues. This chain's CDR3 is CASSLSPPSGYNEQFF. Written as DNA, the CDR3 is TGTGCCAGCAGTTTAAGCCCCCCTAGCGGATACAATGAGCAGTTCTTC.

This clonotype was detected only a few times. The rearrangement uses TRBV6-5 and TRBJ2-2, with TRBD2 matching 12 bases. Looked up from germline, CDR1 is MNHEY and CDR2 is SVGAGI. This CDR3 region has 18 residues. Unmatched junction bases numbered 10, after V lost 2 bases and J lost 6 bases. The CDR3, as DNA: TGTGCCAGCAGTTACGGCCCTAGACTAGCGGGAGTCCCCGGGGAGCTGTTTTTT. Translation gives CASSYGPRLAGVPGELFF.